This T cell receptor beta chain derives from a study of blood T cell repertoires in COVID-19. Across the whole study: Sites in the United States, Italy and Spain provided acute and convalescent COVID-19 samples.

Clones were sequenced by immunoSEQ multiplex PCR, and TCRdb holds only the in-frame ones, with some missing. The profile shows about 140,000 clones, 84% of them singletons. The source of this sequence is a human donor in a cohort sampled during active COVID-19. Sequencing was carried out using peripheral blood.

The CDR3 is CATTEAPTNEKLFF. CDR3 in DNA: TGTGCCACTACCGAGGCCCCAACTAATGAAAAACTGTTTTTT. The chain has TRBV19 and TRBJ1-4; no clear D gene. This CDR3 comprises 14 residues. The V gene's germline CDR1 is LNHDA and CDR2 SQIVND (reference sequence). Trimming left V 10 bases short and J 0 bases short, with 12 bases between.